A single sample is the source of the 24 T cell receptor beta chains below, sequenced in a study of T-cell reconstitution after alpha-beta-depleted transplantation in children. The TCRbeta library was prepared with unique molecular identifiers. From the PCR reads, TCRdb called clonotypes with MiXCR, one entry per CDR3 protein. The profile shows 250,000 to 400,000 distinct CDR3 sequences, about a quarter of them singletons. Sequences were derived from PBMCs, mostly from graft donor cells, sampled 180 days after TCRalphabeta/CD19-depleted stem cell transplant. The receptors originated from a male patient aged 10 to 17 who had a stem cell transplant for acute lymphoblastic leukemia, so the T cells may come from the graft donor.

The CDR3 DNA sequence: TGCGCCAGCAGCATTTCGGGGCCCATTGAAGCTTTCTTT. Translation: CASSISGPIEAFF. This sequence joins TRBV5-1 and TRBJ1-1; a weak D match, TRBD1 (5 bases). The CDR3 sequence is 13 residues long. Germline values: CDR1 SGHRS, CDR2 YFSETQ. The germline V and J ends were trimmed by 4 bases and 7 bases, with 14 bases remaining between them.

This chain joins TRBV11-1 and TRBJ2-7; 9 bases match TRBD2. CDR3 length equals 16 residues. Trimming removed 5 bases from V and 2 bases from J; junction bases left unmatched: 10. Germline V gene data show CDR1 as SGHAT and CDR2 as FQDESV (reference sequence). The CDR3 DNA sequence: TGTGCCAGCAGCCTATGGGGCGGGAGGGCCGCCTACGAGCAGTACTTC. Encoded protein: CASSLWGGRAAYEQYF.

The chain joins TRBV9 to TRBJ2-1; 7 nucleotides match TRBD2. The germline gives CDR1 SGDLS, CDR2 YYNGEE. J lost 3 bases, V lost 4 bases, and 7 bases had no gene match. The length of the CDR3 is 15 residues. The CDR3 reads CASSPGLEDYNEQFF. CDR3 coding DNA: TGTGCCAGCAGCCCAGGACTAGAGGACTACAATGAGCAGTTCTTC.

In DNA, the CDR3 is TGCAGTGCCCAGACAGGGGGCAGTGACATTCAGTACTTC. Its protein product is CSAQTGGSDIQYF. The chain recombines TRBV20-1 with TRBJ2-4, with 10 positions matching TRBD1. The CDR3 extends over 13 amino acids. Losses at the gene ends were 6 bases for V and 8 bases for J; bases not matched to a gene: 7. CDR1 and CDR2 (germline): DFQATT, SNEGSKA (reference sequence).

The sample holds a few counts of this clonotype. V and J are TRBV6-5 and TRBJ1-6; 8 bases match TRBD1. The germline V gene encodes CDR1 MNHEY and CDR2 SVGAGI. V dropped 4 bases and J dropped 1; count of bases not matched to a gene: 9. The CDR3 spans 18 residues. The CDR3 bases are TGTGCCAGCAGTTTCCACCGACAGGGGTGGTCCTATAATTCACCCCTCCACTTT. Translated, it gives CASSFHRQGWSYNSPLHF.

The chain uses TRBV5-1 and TRBJ1-5; no definite D call. CDR1 is SGHRS, CDR2 YFSETQ, per germline. CDR3 length: 17 amino acids. V gave up 0 bases and J gave up 0 bases, with 13 bases separating them. The CDR3 DNA sequence: TGCGCCAGCAGCTTGGATAGGGCCCGCTATAGCAATCAGCCCCAGCATTTT. This translates into CASSLDRARYSNQPQHF.

This clonotype showed up just a few times. This chain connects TRBV20-1 to TRBJ1-1; tentative D call: TRBD1 (6 bases). V was cut by 0 bases and J by 2 bases, with 10 bases left in between. Germline V CDR1 and CDR2: DFQATT, SNEGSKA (reference sequence). This CDR3 spans 14 amino acids. CDR3 amino acids: CSARERGANTEAFF. CDR3 sequence (DNA): TGCAGTGCTAGAGAAAGGGGGGCCAACACTGAAGCTTTCTTT.

J is TRBJ2-7 and V is TRBV9, with D unresolved. The ends were cut back, 4 bases at V and 0 bases at J, with 14 bases in the middle. Germline CDR1 and CDR2: SGDLS and YYNGEE. The CDR3 totals 15 residues. The CDR3 loop is CASSPHSMYSYEQYF. In nucleotides, the CDR3 is TGTGCCAGCAGCCCCCACAGTATGTACTCCTACGAGCAGTACTTC.

V and J are TRBV20-1 and TRBJ2-1; D call uncertain. The length of the CDR3 is 15 residues. Trimming stripped 2 bases from V and 0 bases from J, with 11 bases between. The germline gives CDR1 DFQATT, CDR2 SNEGSKA (reference sequence). The CDR3 loop is CSARKGVSSYNEQFF. The CDR3 bases are TGCAGTGCTAGAAAAGGCGTAAGCTCCTACAATGAGCAGTTCTTC.

This chain joins TRBV29-1 and TRBJ1-1; no clear D gene. This CDR3 comprises 13 residues. CDR1 is SQVTM, CDR2 ANQGSEA, per germline. Trimming stripped 4 bases from V and 4 bases from J, with 13 bases between. The CDR3 is CSVVRAPITEAFF. Here the CDR3 DNA reads TGCAGCGTTGTGAGGGCCCCGATCACTGAAGCTTTCTTT. The full variable domain, its missing parts supplied by reference TRBV29-1 and TRBJ1-1, is SAVISQKPSRDICQRGTSLTIQCQVDSQVTMMFWYRQQPGQSLTLIATANQGSEATYESGFVIDKFPISRPNLTFSTLTVSNMSPEDSSIYLCSVVRAPITEAFFGQGTRLTVV.

There are a few counts of this clonotype. J is TRBJ2-5 and V is TRBV20-1, with TRBD1 matching over 8 bases. V dropped 6 bases and J dropped 2; count of bases not matched to a gene: 8. Germline V lookup: CDR1 DFQATT, CDR2 SNEGSKA (reference sequence). The CDR3 consists of 14 residues. CDR3 amino acids: CSARTGWYQETQYF. The CDR3 DNA reads TGCAGTGCCAGGACAGGGTGGTATCAAGAGACCCAGTACTTC.

This clonotype was detected a few times. The CDR3 here is CASSGWGLRDEQFF. The CDR3, as DNA: TGTGCCAGCAGCGGGTGGGGGTTAAGGGATGAGCAGTTCTTC. V and J are TRBV12-3 or TRBV12-4 and TRBJ2-1; either TRBD1 or TRBD2 may fit D (5 bases each). The length of the CDR3 is 14 residues. V gave up 6 bases and J gave up 8 bases, with 17 bases separating them.

A few counts support this clonotype. The chain is built from TRBV5-1 and TRBJ2-1; the match to TRBD2 covers 10 bases. The CDR3 loop spans 16 amino acids. The V segment lost 1 base and the J segment 8 bases; nucleotides outside the gene matches: 9. Germline lookup yields CDR1 SGHRS and CDR2 YFSETQ. This CDR3 is CASSLLVLAGVDEQFF. In DNA form, the CDR3 reads TGCGCCAGCAGCTTGTTGGTCCTAGCGGGAGTAGATGAGCAGTTCTTC. Full variable domain (remainder filled in from reference TRBV5-1 and TRBJ2-1): KAGVTQTPRYLIKTRGQQVTLSCSPISGHRSVSWYQQTPGQGLQFLFEYFSETQRNKGNFPGRFSGRQFSNSRSEMNVSTLELGDSALYLCASSLLVLAGVDEQFFGPGTRLTVL.

The chain carries TRBV9 and TRBJ2-2; D is perhaps TRBD2 (6 bases). V dropped 4 bases and J dropped 1 base, with 14 bases sitting between them. The CDR3 loop spans 16 amino acids. CDR1 is SGDLS and CDR2 is YYNGEE in the germline V gene. CDR3 region: CASSPRAGMNTGELFF. The CDR3 coding sequence is TGTGCCAGCAGCCCCCGTGCGGGAATGAACACCGGGGAGCTGTTTTTT.

In DNA form, the CDR3 reads TGCGCCAGCAGCCAAGATATAGTTGGGGGTGCGAATGAAAAACTGTTTTTT. Translating it yields CASSQDIVGGANEKLFF. The chain employs TRBV4-1 and TRBJ1-4; possibly TRBD1 for D (5 bases). Germline CDR1 reads MGHRA; CDR2 reads YSYEKL. Deletions cut 0 bases from V and 5 bases from J, with 16 bases between. The CDR3 has 17 amino acids.

The rearrangement uses TRBV24-1 and TRBJ2-3; tentative D call: TRBD2 (6 bases). Germline values: CDR1 KGHDR, CDR2 SFDVKD. Trimming stripped 12 bases from V and 3 bases from J, with 15 bases between. The CDR3 covers 13 residues. In DNA form, the CDR3 reads TGTGCCCCTATAGGAGGGCCGACAGATACGCAGTATTTT. The encoded protein is CAPIGGPTDTQYF.

The chain recombines TRBV6-1 with TRBJ2-3; D not certain. Between the trimmed V and J ends, which lost 6 bases and 11 bases, there was a span of 24 bases. The CDR3 runs 15 residues. Germline lookup yields CDR1 MNHNS and CDR2 SASEGT. The CDR3 coding sequence is TGTGCCAGCAGCCTCCTACAGAGCACCACAATCGGGCAGTATTTT. Translation: CASSLLQSTTIGQYF.

CDR3 in DNA: TGCAGTGCTCGAGCCATCAGGAGTGGGAGGGCCGACGAGCAGTACTTC. This encodes CSARAIRSGRADEQYF. The V call is TRBV20-1, the J call TRBJ2-7, with 7 bases fitting TRBD2. Germline V lookup: CDR1 DFQATT, CDR2 SNEGSKA (reference sequence). V shed 5 bases and J 5 bases; nucleotides not matched to a gene: 18. This CDR3 is built from 16 residues.

This clonotype was counted only a few times. V is TRBV18 and J is TRBJ2-3, with 10 bases lining up with TRBD1. V was pared by 3 bases and J by 3 bases, with 3 bases of the junction left unmatched. CDR1 and CDR2 (germline): KGHSH, LQKENI. This CDR3 spans 15 amino acids. The CDR3 coding sequence is TGTGCCAGCTCACCCGGACAGGGGGGGACAGATACGCAGTATTTT. Residues: CASSPGQGGTDTQYF.

The genes are TRBV5-1 and TRBJ1-1; 7 bases are shared with TRBD1. From germline, CDR1 is SGHRS and CDR2 YFSETQ. This CDR3 is built from 13 residues. The junction had 4 bases not matched to a gene; V was cut back by 2 bases and J by 6 bases. CDR3 bases: TGCGCCAGCAGCTTACGGGGACAGCCTGAAGCTTTCTTT. Residues: CASSLRGQPEAFF.

This clonotype was counted only a few times. The CDR3 protein is CASSRIQGDPYNEQFF. The CDR3 DNA reads TGTGCCAGCAGTCGGATACAGGGGGACCCCTACAATGAGCAGTTCTTC. This rearrangement joins TRBV27 to TRBJ2-1, with 8 bases identical to TRBD1. V shed 5 bases, J shed 2 bases, and the junction held 8 bases outside the gene matches. Germline lookup yields CDR1 MNHEY and CDR2 SMNVEV (reference sequence). The CDR3 sequence is 16 residues long.

The chain has TRBV11-2 and TRBJ2-5; 11 positions agree with TRBD2. Germline V lookup: CDR1 SGHAT, CDR2 FQNNGV. This CDR3 is built from 15 residues. With V trimmed by 6 bases and J by 7 bases, 10 bases remained unmatched. The CDR3 sequence: CASSPGLAVFWTQYF. Here the CDR3 DNA reads TGTGCCAGCAGTCCGGGACTAGCGGTTTTCTGGACCCAGTACTTC.

The sample holds a few counts of this clonotype. CDR3 DNA sequence: TGTGCCAGCAGTGGGGCCAAAAACATTCAGTACTTC. The encoded protein is CASSGAKNIQYF. The chain has TRBV12-3 or TRBV12-4 and TRBJ2-4; no reliable D call. V was cut by 5 bases and J by 1 base, with 3 bases left in between. The CDR3 spans 12 residues.

This chain connects TRBV11-2 to TRBJ1-5, with D perhaps TRBD1 (5 bases). From germline, CDR1 is SGHAT and CDR2 FQNNGV. This CDR3 has 20 residues. The ends were cut back, 5 bases at V and 0 bases at J, with 26 bases in the middle. CDR3 bases: TGTGCCAGCAGCCCCTGGAACGTCCGGGGCCCCTTTATTAGCAATCAGCCCCAGCATTTT. This encodes CASSPWNVRGPFISNQPQHF.